What follows describes a single T cell receptor (beta chain). Its target is not known. TCRdb's copy holds only in-frame clones and misses some; the assay was immunoSEQ multiplex PCR. Of about 300,000 clones listed, roughly three quarters are singletons. The data are from a study of cytotoxic CD8 clonotypes in ibrutinib-treated CLL. About the study: Patients: about 11 relapsed/refractory, under 16 treatment-naive, under 18 IGHV unmutated. The response samples were taken once patients had been treated for a median of around eleven months, range 6 to 36.

This CDR3 region has 14 residues. Germline V lookup: CDR1 LNHNV, CDR2 YYDKDF (reference sequence). The ends lost 6 bases at V and 8 bases at J; junction bases unmatched: 8. Findings and caveats of the study: At ibrutinib response, clonality increased, and at progression it declined back toward baseline. Public clonotypes (which were uncommon) either contracted or remained stable on treatment.

The chain joins TRBV15 to TRBJ2-1; 9 bases match TRBD1. The starting material was PBMCs, obtained at disease progression, from a patient treated with ibrutinib. This receptor was taken from a human donor with chronic lymphocytic leukemia. CDR3 residues: CATRGQGPFDEQFF. CDR3 DNA sequence: TGTGCCACCAGAGGACAGGGGCCCTTCGATGAGCAGTTCTTC.